Listed below are T cell receptor beta chains from one sample, sequenced in a study of regulatory dendritic cells for organ transplantation. This table comes from immunoSEQ multiplex PCR, and its TCRdb copy is limited to in-frame clones, with some not included. The table includes 35,000 to 45,000 clones, around 90% detected once. Sample: naive CD8+ T cells from blood. The receptors come from a human donor in good health. Each CDR3 is given with its conserved first and last residue. D genes are given only for firm matches. Only part of the rows carry a size: once, few, many, or a class if the clone is expanded.

D,V,length,J,size,DNA,CDR3
TRBD2,TRBV6-5,13,TRBJ2-3,-,TGTGCCAGCAGCCAGAAGCGGGGGGATACGCAGTATTTT,CASSQKRGDTQYF
-,TRBV7-9,14,TRBJ2-5,-,TGTGCCAGCAGCTTTGAGCATACACGGGAGACCCAGTACTTC,CASSFEHTRETQYF
-,TRBV30,12,TRBJ2-1,-,TGTGCCTGGAGTGTAGGCCCCAATGAGCAGTTCTTC,CAWSVGPNEQFF
TRBD1,TRBV15,14,TRBJ1-5,-,TGTGCCACCAGTTGGGACAGCTCCAATCAGCCCCAGCATTTT,CATSWDSSNQPQHF
-,TRBV5-4,14,TRBJ1-2,-,TGTGCCAGCAGCTTGCGGGGGTCGGACTATGGCTACACCTTC,CASSLRGSDYGYTF
-,TRBV9,12,TRBJ1-2,-,TGTGCCAGCAGCCCGGGGCGCTATGGCTACACCTTC,CASSPGRYGYTF
-,TRBV30,15,TRBJ2-1,-,TGTGCCTGGAGTGTACTCGCGGGCTCCTACAATGAGCAGTTCTTC,CAWSVLAGSYNEQFF
-,TRBV29-1,12,TRBJ1-1,-,TGCAGCGTGGCCAGGGTTCACACTGAAGCTTTCTTT,CSVARVHTEAFF
-,TRBV28,16,TRBJ2-5,-,TGTGCCAGCAGTTTAAGGCCTTCGGTTGTAGGAGAGACCCAGTACTTC,CASSLRPSVVGETQYF
-,TRBV30,15,TRBJ2-1,-,TGTGCCTCTCAACCCCGGGACGGGGCCTCAAATGAGCAGTTCTTC,CASQPRDGASNEQFF
-,TRBV19,12,TRBJ2-7,-,TGTGCCAGTAGTATTGGCTCCTACGAGCAGTACTTC,CASSIGSYEQYF
-,TRBV27,12,TRBJ2-5,-,TGTGCCAGCAGCAAGACCCCAGAGACCCAGTACTTC,CASSKTPETQYF
TRBD1,TRBV27,15,TRBJ2-7,-,TGTGCCAGCAGTTTATCCGGGACAGGGGTAAGGGAGCAGTACTTC,CASSLSGTGVREQYF
-,TRBV6-5,15,TRBJ2-6,-,TGTGCCAGCAGTTACTCAGTCTCTGGGGCCAACGTCCTGACTTTC,CASSYSVSGANVLTF
TRBD1,TRBV28,15,TRBJ2-7,-,TGTGCCAGCAGTTGGGACAGGGGGCTCTCCTACGAGCAGTACTTC,CASSWDRGLSYEQYF
-,TRBV13,14,TRBJ2-7,-,TGTGCCAGCAGCCTAGGCTCGGGCGGCTACGAGCAGTACTTC,CASSLGSGGYEQYF
-,TRBV7-9,17,TRBJ1-3,-,TGTGCCAGCAGCCAAGACCCAAGGGCGGGTCCTGGAAACACCATATATTTT,CASSQDPRAGPGNTIYF
-,TRBV7-2,12,TRBJ2-4,-,TGTGCCAGCAGCTTAGTTTGGGACATTCAGTACTTC,CASSLVWDIQYF
-,TRBV9,16,TRBJ2-3,-,TGTGCCAGCAGCGTAGGAGGGGGGGCCAGCACAGATACGCAGTATTTT,CASSVGGGASTDTQYF
TRBD1,TRBV4-3,16,TRBJ1-2,-,TGCGCCAGCAGCCATGGTACAGGGGGCGCGGGGTATGGCTACACCTTC,CASSHGTGGAGYGYTF
TRBD2,TRBV7-9,17,TRBJ2-1,-,TGTGCCAGCAGCTCGACTAGCGGGGGTCCACGGGATAATGAGCAGTTCTTC,CASSSTSGGPRDNEQFF
TRBD1,TRBV13,14,TRBJ1-1,-,TGTGCCAGCAGCTTGTTCGACAGGGGAACTGAAGCTTTCTTT,CASSLFDRGTEAFF
-,TRBV9,16,TRBJ2-5,once,TGTGCCAGCAGCGCGTCCCACCGGGCGGGGCAAGAGACCCAGTACTTC,CASSASHRAGQETQYF
-,TRBV10-3,16,TRBJ1-2,-,TGTGCCATCAGTGAGTTGTGGACAGAGTCTAACTATGGCTACACCTTC,CAISELWTESNYGYTF
-,TRBV6-4,16,TRBJ2-1,-,TGTGCCAGCAGTGACCCCGCGGTAAAAATCTACAATGAGCAGTTCTTC,CASSDPAVKIYNEQFF
TRBD2,TRBV10-3,18,TRBJ2-7,-,TGTGCCATCAAGGGGCGGGCACTAGCGGGAGCCCAAACCTACGAGCAGTACTTC,CAIKGRALAGAQTYEQYF
-,TRBV10-3,13,TRBJ2-7,-,TGTGCCATCAGTGATAGTAGTCCCTACGAGCAGTACTTC,CAISDSSPYEQYF
-,TRBV4-3,15,TRBJ2-1,once,TGCGCCAGCAGCCAAGATACACGCCCCTACAATGAGCAGTTCTTC,CASSQDTRPYNEQFF
-,TRBV7-9,14,TRBJ1-3,-,TGTGCCAGCAGCTTGTGGGAGAAGGGAAACACCATATATTTT,CASSLWEKGNTIYF
-,TRBV30,15,TRBJ1-1,-,TGTGCCTGGAGTGTAGCGCGGCCGGGGGAGAGTGAAGCTTTCTTT,CAWSVARPGESEAFF
-,TRBV2,16,TRBJ1-2,-,TGTGCCAGCAGGTTTTTCAAGGACAGCCCGGACTATGGCTACACCTTC,CASRFFKDSPDYGYTF
-,TRBV4-1,12,TRBJ1-1,few,TGCGCCAGCAGCTACTTAAACACTGAAGCTTTCTTT,CASSYLNTEAFF
-,TRBV10-3,14,TRBJ1-1,few,TGTGCCATCAGTGACTCGGACCTGAACACTGAAGCTTTCTTT,CAISDSDLNTEAFF
-,TRBV6-5,16,TRBJ2-1,-,TGTGCCAGCAGTTACGCCGCCGGGTCCGGCAACAATGAGCAGTTCTTC,CASSYAAGSGNNEQFF
-,TRBV6-5,15,TRBJ1-2,-,TGTGCCAGCAGTTACTCCCCACAGGGTTTGTATGGCTACACCTTC,CASSYSPQGLYGYTF
-,TRBV5-6,16,TRBJ2-5,-,TGTGCCAGCAGCTTGGGAGGGGGGGCCTTTCTAGAGACCCAGTACTTC,CASSLGGGAFLETQYF
TRBD2,TRBV9,16,TRBJ2-7,-,TGTGCCAGCAGCGTAGCTTTCAGCGGGGGAAGGAACGAGCAGTACTTC,CASSVAFSGGRNEQYF
-,TRBV27,14,TRBJ1-5,-,TGTGCCAGCAGTTTAAGTCGTAGCAATCAGCCCCAGCATTTT,CASSLSRSNQPQHF
-,TRBV19,14,TRBJ1-3,once,TGTGCCACAGATAGCGCCTCCTCTGGAAACACCATATATTTT,CATDSASSGNTIYF
-,TRBV5-4,12,TRBJ1-2,few,TGTGCCATCTCAGCAGGGGCCTATGGCTACACCTTC,CAISAGAYGYTF
-,TRBV7-9,14,TRBJ2-1,-,TGTGCCAGCAGCTCCCGGCAAAGGACTAATGAGCAGTTCTTC,CASSSRQRTNEQFF
-,TRBV10-3,17,TRBJ1-3,-,TGTGCCATCAGTGACCCGCGGCAGGGCAACTCTGGAAACACCATATATTTT,CAISDPRQGNSGNTIYF
-,TRBV19,14,TRBJ1-5,-,TGTGCCAGTACCTGGGCAAGGGAGGGCCAGCCCCAGCATTTT,CASTWAREGQPQHF
-,TRBV6-5,14,TRBJ1-1,-,TGTGCCAGCAGTCACACCGGGGACACCACTGAAGCTTTCTTT,CASSHTGDTTEAFF
-,TRBV10-3,12,TRBJ1-3,few,TGTGCCATCAGTGATCCTGGAAACACCATATATTTT,CAISDPGNTIYF
TRBD2,TRBV7-6,16,TRBJ2-1,-,TGTGCCAGCAGCCACTTAGCGGGGGGGATTCCCAATGAGCAGTTCTTC,CASSHLAGGIPNEQFF
TRBD2,TRBV2,15,TRBJ2-7,-,TGTGCCAGCAGAGACGGGCTAGCGGGGTCCTACGAGCAGTACTTC,CASRDGLAGSYEQYF
-,TRBV7-9,14,TRBJ2-2,once,TGTGCCAGCAGTTTCACTCCGAACACCGGGGAGCTGTTTTTT,CASSFTPNTGELFF
-,TRBV27,13,TRBJ2-7,-,TGTGCCAGCAGTCCCGGTGGAACCTACGAGCAGTACTTC,CASSPGGTYEQYF
-,TRBV9,18,TRBJ1-3,-,TGTGCCAGCAGCGTAGCTGTTCGTGGGGCTCGCTCTGGAAACACCATATATTTT,CASSVAVRGARSGNTIYF
-,TRBV21-1,16,TRBJ2-7,-,TGTGCCAGCAGCAAAGCGCTGGGGTTCAGCTCCTACGAGCAGTACTTC,CASSKALGFSSYEQYF
-,TRBV25-1,17,TRBJ1-4,-,TGTGCCAGCAGTGAGGCGGGCAGGGTGATAACTAATGAAAAACTGTTTTTT,CASSEAGRVITNEKLFF